These 9 T cell receptor beta chains originate from one sample sequenced in a study of CD8 T cells in Susac syndrome. It was with random hexamers that roughly 0.5 to 1 ug RNA was reverse transcribed. Each CDR3 protein gets one entry after TCRdb re-called the immunoSEQ multiplex PCR reads with MiXCR. The table records some 150,000 distinct CDR3 sequences, roughly 95% of them present only once. Sequencing was performed on CD4+ T cells from PBMCs. The receptors stem from a human donor with Susac syndrome.

The rearrangement links TRBV10-3 to TRBJ2-3; D remains ambiguous. The germline CDR1 and CDR2 sequences are ENHRY and SYGVKD. The germline V and J ends were trimmed by 4 bases and 4 bases, with 3 bases remaining between them. The CDR3 loop spans 11 amino acids. The CDR3 protein is CAISGADTQYF. The CDR3 nucleotides are TGTGCCATCAGTGGAGCAGATACGCAGTATTTT.

The chain links TRBV6-1 to TRBJ1-2, with 8 nucleotides matching TRBD1. V was clipped by 6 bases and J by 2 bases; unmatched bases: 17. CDR3 length equals 18 residues. CDR1 is MNHNS, CDR2 SASEGT, per germline. The CDR3 bases are TGTGCCAGCAGCCCCACGACAGGGGTTGTTGGCCCGAACTATGGCTACACCTTC. Amino acid sequence: CASSPTTGVVGPNYGYTF.

V usage is TRBV15 and J usage is TRBJ1-4; D uncertain. Germline V CDR1 and CDR2: LNHNV, YYDKDF (reference sequence). V was clipped by 1 base and J by 14 bases, with 17 bases between them. CDR3 length: 14 amino acids. CDR3 sequence reads: CATSRGGGYPELFF. The CDR3 DNA reads TGTGCCACCAGCAGAGGCGGAGGATATCCTGAGCTGTTTTTT.

The chain joins TRBV12-3 or TRBV12-4 to TRBJ2-7; 12 bases agree with TRBD1. Trimming cost V 5 bases and J 5 bases; bases outside gene matches: 4. This CDR3 has 14 residues. For the CDR3, the DNA is TGTGCCAGCAGTCCCGGGACAGGGGGCAACGAGCAGTACTTC. Its protein product is CASSPGTGGNEQYF.

This rearrangement joins TRBV29-1 to TRBJ2-3; TRBD2 matches 8 bases. Losses at the gene ends were 6 bases for V and 0 bases for J; bases not matched to a gene: 8. This CDR3 comprises 15 residues. The germline V gene encodes CDR1 SQVTM and CDR2 ANQGSEA. The DNA for the CDR3 is TGCAGCGTGAGGGATCTAGCGGGTAGCACAGATACGCAGTATTTT. Amino acid sequence: CSVRDLAGSTDTQYF.

This chain uses TRBV3-1 with TRBJ2-6; D remains unclear. Trimming removed 5 bases at V and 0 bases at J, with 5 bases between. The CDR3 is made up of 14 amino acids. Germline values: CDR1 LGHDT, CDR2 YNNKEL (reference sequence). The CDR3 here is CASSDSSGANVLTF. The DNA of the CDR3 is TGTGCCAGCAGCGATAGCTCTGGGGCCAACGTCCTGACTTTC.

The chain employs TRBV29-1 and TRBJ2-4, with TRBD1 matching 10 bases. V shed 3 bases and J 7 bases; nucleotides not matched to a gene: 3. This CDR3 has 13 residues. Per germline, CDR1 SQVTM and CDR2 ANQGSEA. CDR3 sequence reads: CSVEGQGRNIQYF. CDR3 nucleotides: TGCAGCGTTGAGGGACAGGGGAGGAACATTCAGTACTTC. Full variable domain (missing parts from reference TRBV29-1 and TRBJ2-4): SAVISQKPSRDICQRGTSLTIQCQVDSQVTMMFWYRQQPGQSLTLIATANQGSEATYESGFVIDKFPISRPNLTFSTLTVSNMSPEDSSIYLCSVEGQGRNIQYFGAGTRLSVL.

The rearrangement uses TRBV20-1 and TRBJ2-7; possibly TRBD1 or TRBD2 for D (5 bases each). Germline values: CDR1 DFQATT, CDR2 SNEGSKA (reference sequence). The CDR3 totals 14 residues. V was cut by 6 bases and J by 6 bases, with 21 bases left in between. The CDR3 loop reads CSAGKMGRGTEQYF. CDR3 DNA: TGCAGTGCGGGGAAAATGGGACGCGGCACCGAGCAGTACTTC.

The chain has TRBV20-1 and TRBJ1-5; TRBD1 matches 9 bases. Germline-derived CDR1 and CDR2 are DFQATT and SNEGSKA (reference sequence). This CDR3 comprises 14 residues. J gave up 3 bases and V 2 bases, and 2 bases lay outside the gene matches. CDR3 amino acids: CSARWDRDNQPQHF. CDR3 nucleotides: TGCAGTGCTAGATGGGACAGGGACAATCAGCCCCAGCATTTT.